The 19 T cell receptor beta chains in this list originate from one sample, sequenced in a study of CD8+ T cells in alopecia areata. Sequencing relied on a cDNA template that was reverse transcribed from extracted RNA. The assay was immunoSEQ multiplex PCR, and TCRdb's table has in-frame clones only and misses some. The table lists about 210,000 clones, less than 65% of them singletons. Documented treatment: oral pan-JAK inhibitor, 5-10 mg twice daily. Sequencing used CD4+ T cells sorted from blood, obtained at week 4, from a patient treated with tofacitinib. The source is a human donor with alopecia areata.

The V call is TRBV5-1, the J call TRBJ2-5, with a tentative D call TRBD2 (6 bases). The J call may be wrong; the DNA end is better matched by TRBJ2-7. The CDR3 runs to 14 residues. CDR1 is SGHRS and CDR2 is YFSETQ in the germline V gene. The CDR3 region has the DNA TGCGCCAGCAGCACCCGGGGAGGAGCCTACGAGCAGTACTTC. Residues: CASSTRGGAYEQYF.

V usage is TRBV2 and J usage is TRBJ2-5, with TRBD2 identical over 9 bases. The germline V gene encodes CDR1 SNHLY and CDR2 FYNNEI. Trimming removed 1 base from V and 5 bases from J; junction bases left unmatched: 5. This CDR3 comprises 15 residues. The CDR3: CASSEERGARETQYF. The CDR3 DNA follows: TGTGCCAGCAGTGAAGAGCGGGGGGCCAGGGAGACCCAGTACTTC.

V and J are TRBV30 and TRBJ1-5; no firm D call. The CDR3 has 13 residues. V gave up 3 bases and J gave up 3 bases, with 9 bases separating them. CDR1 and CDR2 (germline): GTSNPN, SVGIG (reference sequence). CDR3: CAWSPSHNQPQHF. The CDR3 DNA reads TGTGCCTGGAGCCCCAGTCACAATCAGCCCCAGCATTTT.

This clone was detected only a few times. V and J are TRBV29-1 and TRBJ1-1; D remains unclear. The CDR3 spans 14 residues. The V and J ends lost 4 bases and 0 bases respectively, with 12 bases between them. The germline gives CDR1 SQVTM, CDR2 ANQGSEA. The CDR3 DNA sequence: TGCAGCGTTGCCAGTCAGAACATGAACACTGAAGCTTTCTTT. Translation: CSVASQNMNTEAFF. Combining the CDR3 with reference TRBV29-1 and TRBJ1-1 gives the whole variable domain SAVISQKPSRDICQRGTSLTIQCQVDSQVTMMFWYRQQPGQSLTLIATANQGSEATYESGFVIDKFPISRPNLTFSTLTVSNMSPEDSSIYLCSVASQNMNTEAFFGQGTRLTVV.

V usage is TRBV6-5 and J usage is TRBJ2-3, with D tentatively TRBD2 (6 bases). V dropped 2 bases and J dropped 5 bases, with 14 bases sitting between them. Germline loops: CDR1 MNHEY, CDR2 SVGAGI. This CDR3 comprises 15 residues. In DNA form, the CDR3 reads TGTGCCAGCAGTTACGGTGGGACTGGGGTAGATACGCAGTATTTT. It specifies CASSYGGTGVDTQYF.

J is TRBJ2-6 and V is TRBV7-9; D perhaps matches TRBD1 (6 bases). The V end lost 1 base, the J end lost 1 base, and 11 bases lay between the germline ends. Looked up from germline, CDR1 is SEHNR and CDR2 is FQNEAQ (reference sequence). The CDR3 contains 17 residues. CDR3 residues: CASSLVDSKSGANVLTF. Here the CDR3 DNA reads TGTGCCAGCAGCTTAGTGGACAGCAAATCTGGGGCCAACGTCCTGACTTTC.

The chain employs TRBV15 and TRBJ1-6; D call uncertain. The germline V gene encodes CDR1 LNHNV and CDR2 YYDKDF (reference sequence). The CDR3 spans 12 residues. The V end lost 0 bases, the J end lost 10 bases, and 4 bases lay between the germline ends. CDR3 residues: CATSRDLSPLHF. The CDR3 DNA reads TGTGCCACCAGCAGAGATCTCTCACCCCTCCACTTT.

This clone was seen a few times. J is TRBJ1-1 and V is TRBV6-5, with 7 bases matching TRBD1. From germline, CDR1 is MNHEY and CDR2 SVGAGI. The trim removed 5 bases at V and 0 bases at J, leaving 6 bases unmatched. The CDR3 spans 15 residues. The CDR3 here is CASSARGLMNTEAFF. DNA for the CDR3: TGTGCCAGCAGTGCTAGGGGGCTCATGAACACTGAAGCTTTCTTT.

The chain uses TRBV5-1 and TRBJ2-5; D perhaps matches TRBD2 (5 bases). Germline CDR1 is SGHRS and CDR2 is YFSETQ. V dropped 4 bases and J dropped 7 bases, with 17 bases sitting between them. The CDR3 totals 14 residues. CDR3 loop: CASSTGWRAGTQYF. As DNA, the CDR3 is TGCGCCAGCAGCACTGGTTGGCGTGCGGGGACCCAGTACTTC. Supplemented by reference TRBV5-1 and TRBJ2-5, the full variable domain reads KAGVTQTPRYLIKTRGQQVTLSCSPISGHRSVSWYQQTPGQGLQFLFEYFSETQRNKGNFPGRFSGRQFSNSRSEMNVSTLELGDSALYLCASSTGWRAGTQYFGPGTRLLVL.

The chain joins TRBV5-1 to TRBJ2-5, with unresolved D. V lost 1 base, J lost 1 base, and 8 bases lay in between. Germline values: CDR1 SGHRS, CDR2 YFSETQ. This CDR3 spans 14 amino acids. CDR3 amino acids: CASSLRVSQETQYF. The CDR3 DNA reads TGCGCCAGCAGCTTGAGGGTCAGCCAAGAGACCCAGTACTTC.

The CDR3 sequence: CASSPASSNEQFF. CDR3 DNA sequence: TGTGCCAGCTCCCCCGCTAGCTCCAATGAGCAGTTCTTC. The genes are TRBV9 and TRBJ2-1; D is perhaps TRBD2 (5 bases). With 7 bases removed from V and 6 bases from J, the gap between germline ends came to 14 bases. This CDR3 has 13 amino acids. In germline, CDR1 is SGDLS, CDR2 YYNGEE.

J is TRBJ2-3 and V is TRBV12-5; D perhaps matches TRBD2 (5 bases). Trimming shortened V by 5 bases and J by 2 bases, and 8 bases separated the two germline ends. The CDR3 length is 13 residues. The germline gives CDR1 LGHNT, CDR2 FRNRAP. CDR3 residues: CASGEGYTDTQYF. In nucleotides, the CDR3 is TGTGCTAGTGGTGAGGGCTACACAGATACGCAGTATTTT.

In its sample, this clone ranks as medium-sized. The chain carries TRBV7-9 and TRBJ2-5; D is perhaps TRBD2 (6 bases). This CDR3 is 15 amino acids long. V was cut by 3 bases and J by 5 bases, with 16 bases left in between. In germline, CDR1 is SEHNR, CDR2 FQNEAQ (reference sequence). The CDR3 reads CASSFGSGLFETQYF. The CDR3 DNA reads as TGTGCCAGCAGCTTTGGATCGGGACTTTTCGAGACCCAGTACTTC.

The rearrangement uses TRBV2 and TRBJ1-6, with TRBD1 identical over 7 bases. The CDR3 contains 14 residues. With 8 bases clipped from V and 5 bases from J, the junction kept 6 bases outside the gene matches. Per the germline V gene, CDR1 is SNHLY and CDR2 is FYNNEI. CDR3 sequence reads: CASEGTADNSPLHF. The CDR3 DNA sequence: TGTGCCAGCGAGGGGACAGCCGATAATTCACCCCTCCACTTT.

This rearrangement joins TRBV2 to TRBJ1-1; 8 bases are a match to TRBD1. The CDR3 is 15 amino acids. The germline V gene has CDR1 SNHLY and CDR2 FYNNEI. With V trimmed by 5 bases and J by 4 bases, 9 bases remained unmatched. The CDR3 sequence: CASSNGWTGSTEAFF. The CDR3 bases are TGTGCCAGCAGTAATGGATGGACAGGGAGCACTGAAGCTTTCTTT.

The gene calls are TRBV4-3 and TRBJ1-6, with 9 bases aligning to TRBD1. V shed 3 bases and J 7 bases; nucleotides not matched to a gene: 4. Germline-derived CDR1 and CDR2 are LGHNA and YSLEER. There are 15 residues in the CDR3. DNA of the CDR3: TGCGCCAGCAGCCACTCGGACAGGGGAAATTCACCCCTCCACTTT. Its translation: CASSHSDRGNSPLHF.

The chain combines TRBV6-5 with TRBJ2-7; D remains ambiguous. V lost 3 bases, J lost 1 base, and 10 bases lay in between. Germline loops: CDR1 MNHEY, CDR2 SVGAGI. This CDR3 has 14 amino acids. The CDR3 loop reads CASSYSPLSYEQYF. In nucleotides, the CDR3 is TGTGCCAGCAGTTATTCGCCACTATCCTACGAGCAGTACTTC.

V usage is TRBV30 and J usage is TRBJ1-1; no clear D gene. The germline V and J ends were trimmed by 0 bases and 0 bases, with 5 bases remaining between them. CDR3 length equals 13 residues. Germline CDR1 is GTSNPN and CDR2 is SVGIG (reference sequence). Here the CDR3 reads CAWSVFLNTEAFF. The DNA of the CDR3 is TGTGCCTGGAGTGTATTCCTGAACACTGAAGCTTTCTTT.

This clone was observed a handful of times. The rearrangement joins TRBV5-1 to TRBJ1-6; a possible D gene is TRBD1 (5 bases). Looked up from germline, CDR1 is SGHRS and CDR2 is YFSETQ. This CDR3 has 16 residues. V was cut by 0 bases and J by 7 bases, with 14 bases left in between. The CDR3 spells CASSLEVGRSNSPLHF. The CDR3 coding sequence is TGCGCCAGCAGCTTGGAAGTGGGACGGAGCAATTCACCCCTCCACTTT.